These 2 T cell receptor beta chains were all obtained from the same sample, sequenced in a study of shared clonotypes between healthy human individuals. The data were produced by immunoSEQ multiplex PCR, yet TCRdb's version contains in-frame clones alone and is incomplete. Among fewer than 2.5 million clones listed, 93% were seen once. Material for sequencing was naive CD4+ T cells from PBMCs. As to subset: CD45RA+ positively selected. These receptors were obtained from a young man in good health. Some clones in this sample may be carry-over from other donors' samples.

V usage is TRBV4-1 and J usage is TRBJ1-2; possible D gene TRBD1, 5 bases. CDR3 length: 15 residues. The V gene lost 4 bases and the J gene lost 9 bases, with 21 bases spanning the gap. The germline V gene has CDR1 MGHRA and CDR2 YSYEKL. In nucleotides, the CDR3 is TGCGCCAGCAGCCGAAATCGGGGCGATTCACGGAGCTACACCTTC. Amino acid sequence: CASSRNRGDSRSYTF.

This CDR3 reads CASTSTGYNEKLFF. CDR3 coding DNA: TGTGCCAGCACTTCGACAGGGTATAATGAAAAACTGTTTTTT. The chain uses TRBV28 and TRBJ1-4, with TRBD1 matching over 7 bases. V lost 7 bases to trimming and J lost 4 bases; unmatched junction nucleotides: 6. The CDR3 is 14 residues long. Germline V gene data show CDR1 as MDHEN and CDR2 as SYDVKM.